The T cell receptor beta chain described here comes from a study of T cell responses to AZD1222 COVID-19 vaccine. In the case of this clone: No antigen is known for it.

Sequenced by immunoSEQ multiplex PCR; TCRdb stores in-frame clones only, minus some. The table lists about 190,000 clones, roughly 92% of them singletons. V lost 2 bases and J lost 3, with 4 bases in between. The CDR3 contains 13 residues. Germline-derived CDR1 and CDR2 are SNHLY and FYNNEI. Study-wide results and caveats: Spike-specific TCR breadth and depth grew following two AZD1222 doses.

Sequenced here: peripheral blood, sampled on day 0 of AZD1222 vaccination. This chain uses TRBV2 with TRBJ1-4; D gene uncertain. This TCR was recovered from an adult in good health. The chain's CDR3 is CASSENPNEKLFF. CDR3 nucleotide sequence: TGTGCCAGCAGTGAAAATCCTAATGAAAAACTGTTTTTT.